These T cell receptor beta chains were read from a single sample in a study of cytomegalovirus exposure and HLA in healthy donors. Produced via immunoSEQ multiplex PCR; TCRdb's table is partial and in-frame only. The sample lists about 170,000 clones, around 80% occurring once. Sequencing used PBMCs. The origin of the receptors is a woman aged 50 to 60 in good health and CMV-seropositive. The CDR3 runs from the conserved cysteine through the conserved F or W. The order of the fields is D gene, J gene, clone size, V gene, CDR3 DNA, CDR3 protein. D genes are given only for firm matches. Rows may omit the clone size; those that give it use once, few, many or a size class.

>TRBD1|TRBJ2-3|-|TRBV5-4
TGTGCCAGCAGAACAGACAGGGTAACAGATACGCAGTATTTT
CASRTDRVTDTQYF
>-|TRBJ2-3|-|TRBV25-1
TGTGCCAGCAGTCGGTATACGCAGTATTTT
CASSRYTQYF
>TRBD2|TRBJ2-3|-|TRBV5-1
TGCGCCAGCAGCTTGGCCCGACTAGCTGGCACAGATACGCAGTATTTT
CASSLARLAGTDTQYF
>-|TRBJ1-1|-|TRBV5-4
TGTGCCAGCAGTCCGGGTGTAACGAACACTGAAGCTTTCTTT
CASSPGVTNTEAFF
>-|TRBJ1-4|once|TRBV6-4
TGTGCCAGCAGTGGCCCCGGAAGGGGCTATAATGAAAAACTGTTTTTT
CASSGPGRGYNEKLFF
>TRBD2|TRBJ2-7|-|TRBV6-6
TGTGCCAGCAGTTACTCCGGCGGGAGGGGCGAGCAGTACTTC
CASSYSGGRGEQYF
>-|TRBJ1-3|-|TRBV19
TGTGCCAGTAGTATCCGAGGGAACTCTGGAAACACCATATATTTT
CASSIRGNSGNTIYF
>-|TRBJ1-2|-|TRBV19
TGTGCCAGTAGTATAGGCCCCGGGACCCCCGGACAGGGCTACACCTTC
CASSIGPGTPGQGYTF
>-|TRBJ2-6|few|TRBV19
TGTGCCAGTAGTAGGAGGCGAGGCTCTGGGGCCAACGTCCTGACTTTC
CASSRRRGSGANVLTF
>-|TRBJ1-5|once|TRBV28
TGTGCCAGCAGCCTCGGCGGACAGTCAAGCAATCAGCCCCAGCATTTT
CASSLGGQSSNQPQHF
>TRBD2|TRBJ2-1|-|TRBV28
TGTGCCAGCAGTTTGCACGCCCTGACTAGCGGGCCATACAATGAGCAGTTCTTC
CASSLHALTSGPYNEQFF
>TRBD2|TRBJ2-3|-|TRBV7-2
TGTGCCAGCAGCTTAGATACGGGGCTAGCGGGTGCGAGCACGCAGTATTTT
CASSLDTGLAGASTQYF
>TRBD1|TRBJ2-4|-|TRBV5-1
TGCGCCAGCAGCTTGGGACAGGGGAACAACAAAAACATTCAGTACTTC
CASSLGQGNNKNIQYF
>-|TRBJ1-2|-|TRBV19
TGTGCCAGTAGTATTTCAAGTCAGGGGTATGTCGGCTACACCTTC
CASSISSQGYVGYTF
>TRBD1|TRBJ1-2|-|TRBV28
TGTGCCAGCAGTTTTTATCGGACAGGGAAGGATGGCTACACCTTC
CASSFYRTGKDGYTF
>TRBD2|TRBJ2-1|-|TRBV28
TGTGCCAGCAATACGGGAGGCGCCTACAATGAGCAGTTCTTC
CASNTGGAYNEQFF
>-|TRBJ2-4|once|TRBV27
TGTGCCAGCTCTGAACAGGGACGTAAAAACATTCAGTACTTC
CASSEQGRKNIQYF
>-|TRBJ1-2|-|TRBV4-2
TGTGCCAGCAGCCAAAAAGCGGATAATTGGGTTGGCTACACCTTC
CASSQKADNWVGYTF
>TRBD1|TRBJ2-2|-|TRBV28
TGTGCCAGCAGTTTGGGGACAGGGGGCCTCTATAAGCTGTTTTTT
CASSLGTGGLYKLFF
>-|TRBJ1-1|-|TRBV4-1
TGCGCCAGCAGCCATTGGGCAGCCGGGGGTCGCACTGAAGCTTTCTTT
CASSHWAAGGRTEAFF
>-|TRBJ1-1|once|TRBV2
TGTGCCAGCAGTGAAGGACAGGAGAACACTGAAGCTTTCTTT
CASSEGQENTEAFF
>TRBD1|TRBJ1-2|-|TRBV7-2
TGTGCCAGCAGCTTAGCCCCCACAGGGGGGAGCTATGGCTACACCTTC
CASSLAPTGGSYGYTF
>-|TRBJ2-1|-|TRBV14
TGTGCCAGCAGCCAAGAGGGCCCCAATGAGCAGTTCTTC
CASSQEGPNEQFF
>-|TRBJ1-1|many|TRBV21-1
TGTGCCAGCAGCAAGTCCCCCGACAGCGATCTTGAAGCTTTCTTT
CASSKSPDSDLEAFF
>-|TRBJ1-6|-|TRBV5-1
TGCGCCAGCAGCTTTGGGGAGACGGAGCCCCTCCACTTT
CASSFGETEPLHF
>TRBD1|TRBJ1-2|-|TRBV30
TGTGCCTGGGAAAAGACAGGGGTGTATGGCTACACCTTC
CAWEKTGVYGYTF
>TRBD1|TRBJ2-2|-|TRBV7-9
TGTGCCAGCAGCTCTCAACAGGGGATCTTCACCGGGGAGCTGTTTTTT
CASSSQQGIFTGELFF
>TRBD2|TRBJ2-1|-|TRBV18
TGTGCCAGCTCACCGGGAGGGCCAGGCTACAATGAGCAGTTCTTC
CASSPGGPGYNEQFF
>-|TRBJ1-6|-|TRBV6-1
TGTGCCAGCACGGTGGCGGTCAATTCACCCCTCCACTTT
CASTVAVNSPLHF
>TRBD1|TRBJ2-1|-|TRBV9
TGTGCCGGCAGCGCGGAACAGGGGGCGGCGAATATCGATGAGCAGTTCTTC
CAGSAEQGAANIDEQFF